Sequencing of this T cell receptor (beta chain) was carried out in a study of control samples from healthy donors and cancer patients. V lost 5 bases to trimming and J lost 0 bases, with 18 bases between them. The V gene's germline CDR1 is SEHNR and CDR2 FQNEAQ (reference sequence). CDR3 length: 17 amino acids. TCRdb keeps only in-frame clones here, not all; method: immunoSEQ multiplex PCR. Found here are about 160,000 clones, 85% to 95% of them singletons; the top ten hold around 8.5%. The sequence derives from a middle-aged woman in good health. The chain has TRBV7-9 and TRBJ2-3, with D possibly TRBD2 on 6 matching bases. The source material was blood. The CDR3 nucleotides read TGTGCCAGCAGCCCCCCCCCGGGGAGGCGAAGCACAGATACGCAGTATTTT. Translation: CASSPPPGRRSTDTQYF.